This T cell receptor (beta chain) came from a study of CD8 T cells in ankylosing spondylitis. The V gene lost 3 bases and the J gene lost 1 base, with 6 bases spanning the gap. This CDR3 is built from 13 residues. Per germline, CDR1 LGHDT and CDR2 YNNKEL (reference sequence). This clonotype was counted ten times or more. TCRdb processed the 5' RACE reads anew with MiXCR; each CDR3 protein has one entry. The table shows about 140,000 distinct CDR3 sequences, with 30% to 35% occurring only once. This sequence originates from a male donor with ankylosing spondylitis. This chain connects TRBV3-1 to TRBJ2-5; D call uncertain. The sequenced material came from synovial fluid, either unsorted or a sorted T cell fraction (not recorded which). CDR3 DNA: TGTGCCAGCAGCCATATGGGCCAAGAGACCCAGTACTTC. The encoded protein is CASSHMGQETQYF.